One and the same sample provided the 7 T cell receptor beta chains below, sequenced in a study of metastatic and nonmetastatic thyroid tumors. Using MiXCR, TCRdb re-called clones from the PCR reads. The sample has some 12,000 clones, under 25% seen once. Every patient underwent thyroid surgery untreated. The sequenced sample consisted of adjacent normal tissue. The receptors derive from a female donor with papillary thyroid cancer or a benign thyroid nodule (not recorded which). Some clones in this sample may be carry-over from other donors' samples.

V gene TRBV9 combines with J gene TRBJ2-1; 11 nucleotides line up with TRBD2. In germline, CDR1 is SGDLS, CDR2 YYNGEE. The V and J ends lost 3 bases and 6 bases, in that order; junction bases with no gene match: 20. The CDR3 runs to 20 residues. The CDR3 nucleotides read TGTGCCAGCAGCGACCTACAGGGTCCTAGCGGGAGGAATAGGCGCAATGAGCAGTTCTTC. It is translated as CASSDLQGPSGRNRRNEQFF.

This clone was recorded a few times. V is TRBV5-6 and J is TRBJ1-1; D uncertain. Germline V gene lookup returns CDR1 SGHDT and CDR2 YYEEEE. The V gene lost 4 bases and the J gene lost 8 bases, with 15 bases spanning the gap. The CDR3 is 13 residues long. The CDR3 sequence is CASSPPLGREAFF. Here the CDR3 DNA reads TGTGCCAGCAGCCCCCCCTTGGGAAGAGAAGCTTTCTTT.

To note about this clone: Because the CDR3 is missing its conserved closing phenylalanine or tryptophan, this is likely a read error. This rearrangement joins TRBV19 to TRBJ2-7; weak D call: TRBD2 (7 bases). The CDR3 contains 15 residues. CDR1 is LNHDA and CDR2 is SQIVND in the germline V gene (reference sequence). Here the CDR3 reads CASSMFGGRTYDQYL. For the CDR3, the DNA is TGTGCCAGTAGTATGTTCGGGGGGCGAACCTACGATCAGTACCTC.

Comment on this clone: Here the CDR3 omits its conserved ending phenylalanine or tryptophan, so a read error is the likely source. No DNA is shown, since the ends of the CDR3 on it are uncertain; the CDR3 is the one TCRdb lists. The chain carries TRBV19 and TRBJ2-6; the table's D call, TRBD1, has no DNA check behind it. The germline V gene encodes CDR1 LNHDA and CDR2 SQIVND (reference sequence). 15 amino acids form the CDR3, both terminal residues included. The CDR3 protein is CASINRAAGANVQTV.

This clone was seen a single time. The chain recombines TRBV20-1 with TRBJ2-3; D not certain. Germline V gives CDR1 DFQATT, CDR2 SNEGSKA (reference sequence). The CDR3 has 14 amino acids. The V end lost 3 bases, the J end lost 0 bases, and 10 bases lay between the germline ends. This CDR3 is CSASGETSTDTQYF. DNA for the CDR3: TGCAGTGCTAGTGGGGAAACTAGCACAGATACGCAGTATTTT.

This clone was observed many times. The V gene is TRBV18, the J gene TRBJ2-1; D remains ambiguous. The ends were cut back, 8 bases at V and 8 bases at J, with 10 bases in the middle. This CDR3 region has 11 residues. From germline, CDR1 is KGHSH and CDR2 LQKENI. CDR3 DNA: TGTGCCAGCCGCATATCGGATGAGCAGTTCTTC. Its translation is CASRISDEQFF.

Relative to its sample, this clone is medium-sized. This rearrangement joins TRBV11-2 to TRBJ2-7; D perhaps matches TRBD2 (5 bases). Trimming removed 0 bases from V and 3 bases from J, with 15 bases in between. CDR1 SGHAT and CDR2 FQNNGV come from the germline V gene. This CDR3 has 16 amino acids. The CDR3 DNA reads TGTGCCAGCAGCTTAGAGCGGGTCCTAGATCACTACGAGCAGTACTTC. Translating it yields CASSLERVLDHYEQYF. The full variable domain, completed using reference TRBV11-2 and TRBJ2-7, is EAGVAQSPRYKIIEKRQSVAFWCNPISGHATLYWYQQILGQGPKLLIQFQNNGVVDDSQLPKDRFSAERLKGVDSTLKIQPAKLEDSAVYLCASSLERVLDHYEQYFGPGTRLTVT.